Listed here are 8 T cell receptor beta chains from one sample, sequenced in a study of blood T cell repertoires in COVID-19. Clones were read by immunoSEQ multiplex PCR, and TCRdb kept only the in-frame ones, dropping some. Of about 210,000 clones listed, 85% are singletons. The sample taken for sequencing was PBMCs or T cells enriched from blood (not recorded which). The source is a man between 40 and 49 years old who had recovered from COVID-19.

The rearrangement uses TRBV5-4 and TRBJ1-1; 8 nucleotides line up with TRBD1. The CDR3 has 13 residues. Germline V lookup: CDR1 SGHNT, CDR2 YYREEE (reference sequence). After removal of 7 bases from V and 4 bases from J, the junction contained 6 bases not matched to a gene. CDR3 sequence reads: CASGGRGLTEAFF. The CDR3 nucleotides are TGTGCCAGCGGTGGCAGGGGGCTCACTGAAGCTTTCTTT. Using reference TRBV5-4 and TRBJ1-1 for the parts outside the CDR3, the full variable domain is ETGVTQSPTHLIKTRGQQVTLRCSSQSGHNTVSWYQQALGQGPQFIFQYYREEENGRGNFPPRFSGLQFPNYSSELNVNALELDDSALYLCASGGRGLTEAFFGQGTRLTVV.

The V call is TRBV27, the J call TRBJ1-2, with a possible D match to TRBD1 (6 bases). Germline CDR1 is MNHEY and CDR2 is SMNVEV (reference sequence). There are 15 residues in the CDR3. Trimming pared 2 bases from V and 8 bases from J, leaving 18 bases between. CDR3 sequence (DNA): TGTGCCAGCAGTTTAGGGAGGGGGGGGCTGCGAGGCTACACCTTC. It is translated as CASSLGRGGLRGYTF.

The chain joins TRBV15 to TRBJ1-2; 10 bases align to TRBD1. Germline loops: CDR1 LNHNV, CDR2 YYDKDF (reference sequence). V lost 1 base to trimming and J lost 2 bases; unmatched junction nucleotides: 4. There are 16 residues in the CDR3. The CDR3, as DNA: TGTGCCACCAGCAGAGGGGGACAGGGGAGGAACTATGGCTACACCTTC. It codes for CATSRGGQGRNYGYTF.

The rearrangement uses TRBV5-1 and TRBJ2-3, with 8 positions matching TRBD1. V lost 4 bases to trimming and J lost 3 bases; unmatched junction nucleotides: 10. Germline assignment: CDR1 SGHRS and CDR2 YFSETQ. The CDR3 totals 16 residues. The CDR3 nucleotides read TGCGCCAGCAGCGGCACCGGGACAGGCAGAACAGATACGCAGTATTTT. Its translation is CASSGTGTGRTDTQYF.

V usage is TRBV19 and J usage is TRBJ2-7; D may be TRBD2 (6 bases). The V end lost 2 bases, the J end lost 1 base, and 27 bases lay between the germline ends. The CDR3 contains 20 residues. Germline CDR1 LNHDA, CDR2 SQIVND (reference sequence). Written as DNA, the CDR3 is TGTGCCAGTAGTATAAGCGGGCCCCGTCTCTTAGGGGAGAGGTCCTACGAGCAGTACTTC. It encodes CASSISGPRLLGERSYEQYF.

The CDR3 loop reads CASSSTSGGTGELFF. The CDR3 coding sequence is TGTGCCAGCAGCTCGACTAGCGGGGGCACCGGGGAGCTGTTTTTT. The V and J genes are TRBV7-2 and TRBJ2-2, with TRBD2 matching over 12 bases. Germline V lookup: CDR1 SGHTA, CDR2 FQGNSA. This CDR3 is built from 15 residues. With 4 bases clipped from V and 4 bases from J, the junction kept 1 base outside the gene matches.

The J gene is TRBJ1-6, the V gene TRBV4-1; TRBD1 matches at 7 bases. Per the germline V gene, CDR1 is MGHRA and CDR2 is YSYEKL. This CDR3 contains 15 residues. V lost 1 base and J lost 17; bases outside the gene matches: 14. CDR3 bases: TGCGCCAGCAGCCAAGTGTCCCGACAGGGAGGCAAGGTCCACTTT. It encodes CASSQVSRQGGKVHF.

A single count supports this clone. This chain joins TRBV18 and TRBJ2-6; 11 nucleotides match TRBD1. Per germline, CDR1 KGHSH and CDR2 LQKENI. V shed 2 bases and J 4 bases; nucleotides not matched to a gene: 16. The CDR3 is 21 residues long. The CDR3, as DNA: TGTGCCAGCTCACCATTGCTGGGACAGGGGGTTAGAGCAGACGGGGCCAACGTCCTGACTTTC. It yields the protein CASSPLLGQGVRADGANVLTF.